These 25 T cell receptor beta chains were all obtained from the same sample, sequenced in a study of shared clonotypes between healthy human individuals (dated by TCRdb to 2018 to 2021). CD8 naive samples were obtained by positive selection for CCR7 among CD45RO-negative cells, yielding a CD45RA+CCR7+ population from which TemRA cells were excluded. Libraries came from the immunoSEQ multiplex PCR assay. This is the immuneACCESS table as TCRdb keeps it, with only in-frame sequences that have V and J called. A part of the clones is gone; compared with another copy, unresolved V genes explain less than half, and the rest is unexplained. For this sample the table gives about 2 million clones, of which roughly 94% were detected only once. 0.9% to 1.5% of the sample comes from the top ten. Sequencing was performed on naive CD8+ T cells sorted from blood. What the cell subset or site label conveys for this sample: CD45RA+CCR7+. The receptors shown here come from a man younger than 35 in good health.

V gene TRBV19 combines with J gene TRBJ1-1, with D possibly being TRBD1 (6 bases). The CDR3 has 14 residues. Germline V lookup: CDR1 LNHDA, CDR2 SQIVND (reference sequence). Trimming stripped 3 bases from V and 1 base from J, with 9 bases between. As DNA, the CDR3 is TGTGCCAGTAGTATCACCAGGGGGAACACTGAAGCTTTCTTT. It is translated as CASSITRGNTEAFF. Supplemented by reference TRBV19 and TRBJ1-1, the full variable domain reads DGGITQSPKYLFRKEGQNVTLSCEQNLNHDAMYWYRQDPGQGLRLIYYSQIVNDFQKGDIAEGYSVSREKKESFPLTVTSAQKNPTAFYLCASSITRGNTEAFFGQGTRLTVV.

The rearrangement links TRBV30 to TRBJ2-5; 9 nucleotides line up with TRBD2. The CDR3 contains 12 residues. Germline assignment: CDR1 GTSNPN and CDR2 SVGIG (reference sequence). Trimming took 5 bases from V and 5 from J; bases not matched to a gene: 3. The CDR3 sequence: CAWSLAGETQYF. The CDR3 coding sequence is TGTGCCTGGTCGCTAGCGGGGGAGACCCAGTACTTC.

Here the CDR3 DNA reads TGTGCCAGCAGCTACAGGGTTTCTGGGGCCAACGTCCTGACTTTC. Translating gives CASSYRVSGANVLTF. The rearrangement joins TRBV7-9 to TRBJ2-6, with a tentative D call TRBD1 (6 bases). Germline V lookup: CDR1 SEHNR, CDR2 FQNEAQ (reference sequence). The CDR3 is 15 residues long. V dropped 4 bases and J dropped 1 base, with 8 bases sitting between them.

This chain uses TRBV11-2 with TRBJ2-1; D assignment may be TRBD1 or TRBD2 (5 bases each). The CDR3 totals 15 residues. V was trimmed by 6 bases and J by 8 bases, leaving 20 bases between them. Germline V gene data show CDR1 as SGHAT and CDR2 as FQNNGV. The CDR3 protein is CASSYVGPSPHEQFF. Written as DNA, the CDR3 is TGTGCCAGCAGTTATGTGGGACCCAGCCCCCATGAGCAGTTCTTC. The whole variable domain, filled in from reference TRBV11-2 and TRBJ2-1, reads EAGVAQSPRYKIIEKRQSVAFWCNPISGHATLYWYQQILGQGPKLLIQFQNNGVVDDSQLPKDRFSAERLKGVDSTLKIQPAKLEDSAVYLCASSYVGPSPHEQFFGPGTRLTVL.

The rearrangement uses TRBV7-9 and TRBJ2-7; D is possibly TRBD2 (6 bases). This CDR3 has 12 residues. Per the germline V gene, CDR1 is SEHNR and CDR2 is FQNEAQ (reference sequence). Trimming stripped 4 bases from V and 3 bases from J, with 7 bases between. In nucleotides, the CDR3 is TGTGCCAGCAGCTGGGGGGTCTACGAGCAGTACTTC. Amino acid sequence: CASSWGVYEQYF.

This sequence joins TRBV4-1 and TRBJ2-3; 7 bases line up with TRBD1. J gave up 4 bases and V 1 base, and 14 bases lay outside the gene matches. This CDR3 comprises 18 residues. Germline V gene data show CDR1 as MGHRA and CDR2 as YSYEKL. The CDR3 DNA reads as TGCGCCAGCAGCCAAGGGACAGGATTCCCCATCCCCCCAGATACGCAGTATTTT. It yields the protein CASSQGTGFPIPPDTQYF.

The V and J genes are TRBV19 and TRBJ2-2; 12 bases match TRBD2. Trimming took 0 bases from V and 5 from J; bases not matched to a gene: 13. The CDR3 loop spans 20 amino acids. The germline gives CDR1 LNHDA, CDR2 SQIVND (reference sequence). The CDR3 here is CASSIEGETSGSLRTGELFF. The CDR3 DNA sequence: TGTGCCAGTAGTATAGAGGGGGAGACTAGCGGGAGTCTGAGGACCGGGGAGCTGTTTTTT. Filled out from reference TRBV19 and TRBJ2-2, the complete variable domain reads DGGITQSPKYLFRKEGQNVTLSCEQNLNHDAMYWYRQDPGQGLRLIYYSQIVNDFQKGDIAEGYSVSREKKESFPLTVTSAQKNPTAFYLCASSIEGETSGSLRTGELFFGEGSRLTVL.

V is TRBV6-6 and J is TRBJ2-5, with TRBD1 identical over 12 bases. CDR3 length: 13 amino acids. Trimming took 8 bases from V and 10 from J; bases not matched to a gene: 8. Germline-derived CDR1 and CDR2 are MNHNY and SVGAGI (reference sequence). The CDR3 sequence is CASDGTGGEDQYF. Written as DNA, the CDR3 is TGTGCCAGCGACGGGACAGGGGGCGAAGACCAGTACTTC.

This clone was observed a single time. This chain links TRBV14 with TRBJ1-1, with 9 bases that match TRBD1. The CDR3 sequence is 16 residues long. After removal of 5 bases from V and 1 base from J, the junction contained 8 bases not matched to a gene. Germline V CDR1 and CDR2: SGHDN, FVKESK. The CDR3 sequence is CASSGGQGTGNTEAFF. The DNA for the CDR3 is TGTGCCAGCAGCGGAGGACAGGGGACAGGGAACACTGAAGCTTTCTTT.

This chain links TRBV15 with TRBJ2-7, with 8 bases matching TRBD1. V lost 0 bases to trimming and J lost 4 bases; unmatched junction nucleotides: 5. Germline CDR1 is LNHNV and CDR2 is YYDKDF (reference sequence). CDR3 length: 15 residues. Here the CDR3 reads CATSRDRGQGYEQYF. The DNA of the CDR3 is TGTGCCACCAGCAGAGATCGCGGACAGGGATACGAGCAGTACTTC.

The CDR3 protein is CASSHTGRDGYTF. CDR3 sequence (DNA): TGCGCCAGCAGCCATACAGGGCGTGACGGCTACACCTTC. This sequence joins TRBV5-1 and TRBJ1-2; D may be TRBD1 (6 bases). Trimming left V 4 bases short and J 8 bases short, with 15 bases between. This CDR3 spans 13 amino acids. CDR1 and CDR2 from the germline V gene are SGHRS and YFSETQ.

The CDR3 loop is CASRSTTGFNEKLFF. CDR3 DNA: TGTGCCAGCAGGTCCACGACAGGGTTTAATGAAAAACTGTTTTTT. The chain uses TRBV7-9 and TRBJ1-4; 7 bases fit TRBD1. The CDR3 spans 15 residues. Trimming cost V 6 bases and J 4 bases; bases outside gene matches: 8. The germline CDR1 and CDR2 sequences are SEHNR and FQNEAQ (reference sequence).

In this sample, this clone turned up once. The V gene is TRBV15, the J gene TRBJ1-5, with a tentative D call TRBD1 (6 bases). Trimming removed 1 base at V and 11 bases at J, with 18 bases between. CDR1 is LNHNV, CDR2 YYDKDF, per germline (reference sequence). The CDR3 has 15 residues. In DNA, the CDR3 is TGTGCCACCAGCAGAGGGATTCTAGGGGGGTCGGCCCAGCATTTT. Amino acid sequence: CATSRGILGGSAQHF.

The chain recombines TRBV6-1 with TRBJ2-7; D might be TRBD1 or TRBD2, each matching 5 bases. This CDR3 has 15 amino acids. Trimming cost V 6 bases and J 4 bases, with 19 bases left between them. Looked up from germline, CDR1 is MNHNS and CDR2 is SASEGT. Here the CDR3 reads CASRGDLLTPYEQYF. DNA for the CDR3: TGTGCCAGCAGGGGGGACCTTTTAACCCCATACGAGCAGTACTTC.

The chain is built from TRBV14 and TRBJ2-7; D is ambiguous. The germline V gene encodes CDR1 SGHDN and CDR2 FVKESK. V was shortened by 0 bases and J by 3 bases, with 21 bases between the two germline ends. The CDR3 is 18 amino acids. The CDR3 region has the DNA TGTGCCAGCAGCCAAGACTTATTGGTAGTTGGGCCGAACTACGAGCAGTACTTC. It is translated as CASSQDLLVVGPNYEQYF.

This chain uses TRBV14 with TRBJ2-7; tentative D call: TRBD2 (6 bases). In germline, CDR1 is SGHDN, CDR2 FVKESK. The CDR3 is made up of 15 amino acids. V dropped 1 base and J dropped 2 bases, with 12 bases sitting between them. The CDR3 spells CASSQGSGRAYEQYF. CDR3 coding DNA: TGTGCCAGCAGCCAAGGGTCCGGGAGAGCCTACGAGCAGTACTTC.

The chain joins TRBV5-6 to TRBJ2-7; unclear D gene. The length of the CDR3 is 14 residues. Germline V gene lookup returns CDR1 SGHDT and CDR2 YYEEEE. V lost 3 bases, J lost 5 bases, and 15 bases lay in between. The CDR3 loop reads CASSYGHSPDEQYF. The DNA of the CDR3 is TGTGCCAGCAGCTATGGGCACAGCCCCGACGAGCAGTACTTC.

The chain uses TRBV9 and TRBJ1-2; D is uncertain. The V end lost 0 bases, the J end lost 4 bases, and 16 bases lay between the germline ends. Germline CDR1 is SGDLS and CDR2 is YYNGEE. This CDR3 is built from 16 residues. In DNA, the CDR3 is TGTGCCAGCAGCGTAGAATCCGCTTATACGGGCTATGGCTACACCTTC. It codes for CASSVESAYTGYGYTF.

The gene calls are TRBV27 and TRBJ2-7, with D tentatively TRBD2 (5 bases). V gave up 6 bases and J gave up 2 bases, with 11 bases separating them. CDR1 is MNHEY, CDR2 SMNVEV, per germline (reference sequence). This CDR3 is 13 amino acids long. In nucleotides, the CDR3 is TGTGCCAGCAGCCCGGGGATTCCCTACGAGCAGTACTTC. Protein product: CASSPGIPYEQYF.

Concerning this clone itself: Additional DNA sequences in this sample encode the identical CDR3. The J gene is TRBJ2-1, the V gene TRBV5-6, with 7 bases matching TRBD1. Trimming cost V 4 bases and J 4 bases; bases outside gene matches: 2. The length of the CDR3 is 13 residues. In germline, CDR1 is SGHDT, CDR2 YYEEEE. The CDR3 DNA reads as TGTGCCAGCAGCGGGGACAGTTACAATGAGCAGTTCTTC. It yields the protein CASSGDSYNEQFF.

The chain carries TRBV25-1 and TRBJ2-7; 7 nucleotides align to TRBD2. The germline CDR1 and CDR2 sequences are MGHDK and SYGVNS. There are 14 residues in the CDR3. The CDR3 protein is CASSERRIQGEAGV. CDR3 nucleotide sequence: TGTGCCAGCAGTGAAAGAAGGATCCAGGGCGAGGCGGGAGTT.

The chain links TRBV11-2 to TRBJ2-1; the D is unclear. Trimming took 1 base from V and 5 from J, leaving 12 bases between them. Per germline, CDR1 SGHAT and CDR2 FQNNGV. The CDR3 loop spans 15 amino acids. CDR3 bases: TGTGCCAGCAGCTTAGGCCCGGGTAACAACAATGAGCAGTTCTTC. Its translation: CASSLGPGNNNEQFF.

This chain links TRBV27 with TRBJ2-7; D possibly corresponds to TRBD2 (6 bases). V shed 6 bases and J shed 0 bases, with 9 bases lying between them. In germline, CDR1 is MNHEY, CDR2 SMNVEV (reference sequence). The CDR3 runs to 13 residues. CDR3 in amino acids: CASRLTSSYEQYF. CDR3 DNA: TGTGCCAGCAGGCTGACTAGCTCCTACGAGCAGTACTTC.

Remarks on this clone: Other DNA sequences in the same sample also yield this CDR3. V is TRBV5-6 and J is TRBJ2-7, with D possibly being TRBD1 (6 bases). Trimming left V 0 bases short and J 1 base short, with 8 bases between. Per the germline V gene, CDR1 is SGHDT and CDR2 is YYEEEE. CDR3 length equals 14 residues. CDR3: CASSLGGLSYEQYF. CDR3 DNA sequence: TGTGCCAGCAGCTTGGGGGGGCTTTCCTACGAGCAGTACTTC.

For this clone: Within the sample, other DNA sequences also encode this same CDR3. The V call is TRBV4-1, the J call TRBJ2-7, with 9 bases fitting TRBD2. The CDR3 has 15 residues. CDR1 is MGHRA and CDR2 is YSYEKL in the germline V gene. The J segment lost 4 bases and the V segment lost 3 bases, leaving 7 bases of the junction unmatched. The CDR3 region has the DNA TGCGCCAGCAGCCAGGAGGGGGGACTAGCTTACGAGCAGTACTTC. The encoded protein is CASSQEGGLAYEQYF.